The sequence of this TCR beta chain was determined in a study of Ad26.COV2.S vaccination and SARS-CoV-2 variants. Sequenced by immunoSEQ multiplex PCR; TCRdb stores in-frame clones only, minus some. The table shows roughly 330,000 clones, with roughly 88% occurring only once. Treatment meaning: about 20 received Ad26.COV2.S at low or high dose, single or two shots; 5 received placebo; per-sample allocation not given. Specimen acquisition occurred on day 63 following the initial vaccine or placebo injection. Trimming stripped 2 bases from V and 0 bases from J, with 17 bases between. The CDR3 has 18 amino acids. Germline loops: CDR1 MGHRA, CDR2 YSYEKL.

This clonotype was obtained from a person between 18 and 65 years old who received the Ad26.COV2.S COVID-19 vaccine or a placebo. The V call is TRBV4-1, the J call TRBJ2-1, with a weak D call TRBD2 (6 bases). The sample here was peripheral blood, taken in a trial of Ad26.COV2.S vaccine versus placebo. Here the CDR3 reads CASSQLTGVASSYNEQFF. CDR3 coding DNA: TGCGCCAGCAGCCAACTGACGGGGGTCGCGAGCTCCTACAATGAGCAGTTCTTC.